These 2 T cell receptor beta chains originate from one sample sequenced in a study of shared clonotypes between healthy human individuals. Sequencing was performed with immunoSEQ multiplex PCR; in TCRdb, only in-frame clones are kept and a portion is missing. Among about 480,000 clones listed, 75% to 80% were seen once. Sequencing was carried out using PBMCs. These receptors were taken from a woman in her forties in good health. Some clones in this sample may be carry-over from other donors' samples.

The table lists this clone with a few counts. V gene TRBV27 combines with J gene TRBJ2-7, with 10 nucleotides matching TRBD1. The V gene end was trimmed by 5 bases and the J gene end by 6 bases; junction bases not matched to a gene: 22. The CDR3 length is 19 residues. CDR1 and CDR2 from the germline V gene are MNHEY and SMNVEV (reference sequence). The chain's CDR3 is CASSLKRPRGQGGSAEQYF. Here the CDR3 DNA reads TGTGCCAGCAGTCTAAAACGACCTCGCGGACAGGGGGGGTCAGCCGAGCAGTACTTC.

The CDR3 DNA follows: TGTGCCAGCAGCCTGACCGGGACGGAGGGGAACAATGAGCAGTTCTTC. Residues: CASSLTGTEGNNEQFF. This chain uses TRBV4-2 with TRBJ2-1; tentative D call: TRBD2 (6 bases). Trimming took off 4 bases at V and 5 bases at J, with 18 bases between the two ends. This CDR3 is 16 amino acids long. Germline V gene sequence: CDR1 LGHNA, CDR2 YNFKEQ.